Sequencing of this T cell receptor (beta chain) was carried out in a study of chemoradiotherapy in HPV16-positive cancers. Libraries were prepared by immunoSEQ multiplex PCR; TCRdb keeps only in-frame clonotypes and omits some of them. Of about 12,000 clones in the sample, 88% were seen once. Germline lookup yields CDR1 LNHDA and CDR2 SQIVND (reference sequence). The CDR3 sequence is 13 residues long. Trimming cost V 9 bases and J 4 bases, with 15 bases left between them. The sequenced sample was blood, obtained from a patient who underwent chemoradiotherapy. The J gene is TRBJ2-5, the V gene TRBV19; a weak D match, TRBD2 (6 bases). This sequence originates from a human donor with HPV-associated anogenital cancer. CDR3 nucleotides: TGTGCCAGCACCGGGACTTGGGGAGAGACCCAGTACTTC. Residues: CASTGTWGETQYF.